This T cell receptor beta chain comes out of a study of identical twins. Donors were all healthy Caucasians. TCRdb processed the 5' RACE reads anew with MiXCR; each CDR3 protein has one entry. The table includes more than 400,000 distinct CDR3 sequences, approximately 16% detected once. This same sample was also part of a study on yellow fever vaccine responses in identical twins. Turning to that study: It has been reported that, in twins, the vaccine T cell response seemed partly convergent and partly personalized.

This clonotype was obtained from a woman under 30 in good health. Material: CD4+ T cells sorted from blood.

The CDR3, as DNA: TGTGCCAGCAGCTCTACAGGGCTCCAAGAGACCCAGTACTTC. Its translation is CASSSTGLQETQYF. The rearrangement links TRBV9 to TRBJ2-5, with a possible D match to TRBD1 (6 bases). Germline assignment: CDR1 SGDLS and CDR2 YYNGEE. CDR3 length: 14 amino acids. V dropped 4 bases and J dropped 1 base, with 11 bases sitting between them.